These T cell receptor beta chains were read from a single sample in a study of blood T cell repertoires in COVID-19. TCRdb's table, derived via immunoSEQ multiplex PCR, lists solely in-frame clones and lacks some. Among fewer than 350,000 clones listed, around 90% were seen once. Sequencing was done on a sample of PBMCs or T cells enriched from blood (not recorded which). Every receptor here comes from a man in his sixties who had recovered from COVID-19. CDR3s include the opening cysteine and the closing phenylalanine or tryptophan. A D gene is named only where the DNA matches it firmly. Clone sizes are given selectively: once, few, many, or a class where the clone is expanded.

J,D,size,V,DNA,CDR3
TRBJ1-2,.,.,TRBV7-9,TGTGCCAGCAGCTTTGGGTACAGGGAGCATGGCTACACCTTC,CASSFGYREHGYTF
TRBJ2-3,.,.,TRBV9,TGTGCCAGCAGCGTAGTGGCAGCGGTCGCAGATACGCAGTATTTT,CASSVVAAVADTQYF
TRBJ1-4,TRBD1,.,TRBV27,TGTGCCAGCAGTACGACTGGACAGGGAAGCGAAAAACTGTTTTTT,CASSTTGQGSEKLFF
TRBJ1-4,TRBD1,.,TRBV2,TGTGCCAGCAGTGACTCGGCAGGGGGCCATGAAAAACTGTTTTTT,CASSDSAGGHEKLFF
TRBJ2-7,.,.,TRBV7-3,TGTGCCAGCAGCTTAAGCGCGGGGCACGAGCAGTACTTC,CASSLSAGHEQYF
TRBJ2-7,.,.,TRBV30,TGTGCCTGGAGTGGGGTTGGCCGGGGGAGGAACGAGCAGTACTTC,CAWSGVGRGRNEQYF
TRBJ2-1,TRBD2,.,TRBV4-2,TGTGCCAGCAGCCAAGATCGGCGGGAGGGATACAATGAGCAGTTCTTC,CASSQDRREGYNEQFF
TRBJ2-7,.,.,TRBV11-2,TGTGCCAGCAGCTTAACGGCGGGTCGGTACGAGCAGTACTTC,CASSLTAGRYEQYF
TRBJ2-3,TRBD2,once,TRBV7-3,TGTGCCAGCAGCATCGGGGGGACCATCACAGATACGCAGTATTTT,CASSIGGTITDTQYF
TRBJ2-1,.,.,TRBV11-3,TGTGCCAGCAGCATTAATTTAGCGCGCTCCTACAATGAGCAGTTCTTC,CASSINLARSYNEQFF
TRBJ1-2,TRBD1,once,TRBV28,TGTGCCAGCAGTCCGGACAGGGTCGATGGCTACACCTTC,CASSPDRVDGYTF
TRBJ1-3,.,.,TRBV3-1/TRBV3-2,TGTGCCAGCGAGGTCGGAAACACCATATATTTT,CASEVGNTIYF
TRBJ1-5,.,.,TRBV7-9,TGTGCCAGCAGCTTGGGCGACAGGAAACCCCAGCATTTT,CASSLGDRKPQHF
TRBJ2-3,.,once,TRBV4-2,TGTGCCAGCAGCCAATTCACCCGACTATTATGGGCGCAGTATTTT,CASSQFTRLLWAQYF
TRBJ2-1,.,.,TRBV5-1,TGCGCCAGCACGCGGGCAACCTCCTACAATGAGCAGTTCTTC,CASTRATSYNEQFF
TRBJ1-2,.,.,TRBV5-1,TGCGCCAGCAGGGTGGCACAGGGCCGTGGCTACACCTTC,CASRVAQGRGYTF
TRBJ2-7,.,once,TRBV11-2,TGTGCCAGCAGCCCTGGACAGACTCGATCCTACGAGCAGTACTTC,CASSPGQTRSYEQYF
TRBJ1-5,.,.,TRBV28,TGTGCCAGCACAACAGGTTTTCAGCCCCAGCATTTT,CASTTGFQPQHF
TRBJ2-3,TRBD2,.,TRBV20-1,TGCAGTGCTAGTACAGCGGGAGCTAGGACAGATACGCAGTATTTT,CSASTAGARTDTQYF
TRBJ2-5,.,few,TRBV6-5,TGTGCCAGCAGTTACAGGGGGCAAGAGACCCAGTACTTC,CASSYRGQETQYF
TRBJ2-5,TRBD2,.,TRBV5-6,TGTGCCAGCAGCTGGCGGGAGGGACAAGAGACCCAGTACTTC,CASSWREGQETQYF
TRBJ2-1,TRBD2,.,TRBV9,TGTGCCAGCAGCCCTATCGGAGCGGGAGGCGGCAATGAGCAGTTCTTC,CASSPIGAGGGNEQFF
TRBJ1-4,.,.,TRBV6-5,TGTGCCAGCAGCTACGATGCGGGGCCGGGGGAAAAACTGTTTTTT,CASSYDAGPGEKLFF
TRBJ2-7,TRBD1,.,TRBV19,TGTGCCAGTAGGCAATACCACCGGGACAGCTACGAGCAGTACTTC,CASRQYHRDSYEQYF
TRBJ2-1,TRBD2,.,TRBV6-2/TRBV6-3,TGTGCCAGCAGTTTAACTAGCGGGAGTGAGCAGTTCTTC,CASSLTSGSEQFF
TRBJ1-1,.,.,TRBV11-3,TGTGCCAGCAGCCGCAAACAAAACACTGAAGCTTTCTTT,CASSRKQNTEAFF
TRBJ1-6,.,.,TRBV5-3,TGTGCCAGAAGCTTGGTATGTCCAGGATCAAATTCACCCCTCCACTTT,CARSLVCPGSNSPLHF